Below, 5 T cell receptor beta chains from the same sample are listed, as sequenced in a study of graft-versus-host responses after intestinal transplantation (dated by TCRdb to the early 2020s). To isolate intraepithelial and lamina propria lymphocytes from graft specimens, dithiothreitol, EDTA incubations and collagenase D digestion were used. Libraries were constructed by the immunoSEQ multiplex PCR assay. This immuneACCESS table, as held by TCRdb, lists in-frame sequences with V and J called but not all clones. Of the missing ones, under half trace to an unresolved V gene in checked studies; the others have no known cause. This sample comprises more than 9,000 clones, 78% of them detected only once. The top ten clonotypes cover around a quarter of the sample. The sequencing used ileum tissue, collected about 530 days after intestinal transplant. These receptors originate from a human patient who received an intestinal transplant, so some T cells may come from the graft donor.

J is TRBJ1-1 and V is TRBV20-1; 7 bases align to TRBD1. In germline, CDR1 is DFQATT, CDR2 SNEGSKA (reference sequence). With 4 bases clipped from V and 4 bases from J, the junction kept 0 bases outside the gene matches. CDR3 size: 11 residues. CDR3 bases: TGCAGTGCTACAGGGGGCACTGAAGCTTTCTTT. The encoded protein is CSATGGTEAFF.

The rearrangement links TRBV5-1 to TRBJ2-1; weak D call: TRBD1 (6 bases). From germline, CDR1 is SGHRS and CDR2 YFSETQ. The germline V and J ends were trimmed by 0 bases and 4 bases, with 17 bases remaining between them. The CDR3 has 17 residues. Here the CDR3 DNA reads TGCGCCAGCAGCTTGGTTCCCCCGGACAGCCCTTACAATGAGCAGTTCTTC. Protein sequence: CASSLVPPDSPYNEQFF.

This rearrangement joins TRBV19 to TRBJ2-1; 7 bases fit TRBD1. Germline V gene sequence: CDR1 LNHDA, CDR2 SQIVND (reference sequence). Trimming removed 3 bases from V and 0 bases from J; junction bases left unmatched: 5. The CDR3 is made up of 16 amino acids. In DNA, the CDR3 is TGTGCCAGTAGTATCACAGGGGTCCTCTCCTACAATGAGCAGTTCTTC. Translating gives CASSITGVLSYNEQFF.

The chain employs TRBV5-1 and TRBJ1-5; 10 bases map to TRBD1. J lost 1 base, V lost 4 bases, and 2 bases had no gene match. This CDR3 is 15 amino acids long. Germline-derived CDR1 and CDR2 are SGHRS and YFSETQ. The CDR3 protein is CASSPGQGSNQPQHF. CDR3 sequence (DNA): TGCGCCAGCAGCCCGGGACAGGGGAGCAATCAGCCCCAGCATTTT.

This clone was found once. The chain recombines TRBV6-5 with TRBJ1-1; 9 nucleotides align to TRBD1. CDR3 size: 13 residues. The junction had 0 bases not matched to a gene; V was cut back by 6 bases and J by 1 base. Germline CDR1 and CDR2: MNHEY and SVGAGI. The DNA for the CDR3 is TGTGCCAGCAGGGACAGGGGGAACACTGAAGCTTTCTTT. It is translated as CASRDRGNTEAFF.